The T cell receptor (beta chain) described here comes from a study of CD8 T cells in ankylosing spondylitis (dated by TCRdb to 2015 to 2018). The study in broad terms: The study set out to find disease-linked TCR variants by profiling T cell receptor beta repertoires in ankylosing spondylitis patients and healthy donors. The full study cohort comprised around 25 ankylosing spondylitis patients and approximately 100 healthy donors. Peripheral blood was sampled, and synovial fluid was additionally collected from ankylosing spondylitis patients.

The run used an Illumina HiSeq 2500. Quantitative 5'-RACE with molecular barcodes was the method used to prepare the TCR beta libraries. The study's processing was this. Disease-linked TCR variants were identified with a new computational method built on a probabilistic model of VDJ rearrangement. TCRdb's own reprocessing of the public reads used fastp at Q25 and MiXCR and kept productive beta chains. Each CDR3 protein gets just one entry, which takes the most common genes and DNA from the rows behind it. These V and J calls rely on TCRdb rather than the paper's analysis. The sample yields 300,000 to 400,000 distinct CDR3 sequences; roughly 14% were counted once. The top ten constitute 0.85% to 1.4% of the sample. From a lookup of the germline V gene (reference sequence), CDR1 and CDR2 are LGHDT and YNNKEL. The CDR3 numbers 15 residues from cysteine through phenylalanine. The DNA shown is the 45-base CDR3, in frame from base 1. Trimming leaves V shorter by 3 bases and J shorter by 6 bases, with the junction holding 11 bases beyond the gene matches.

Note on this clonotype: Its antigen remains undetermined. No much larger clone exists at a distance of one base, and base qualities are not known.

Summary of the overall study and its limitations: The disease-linked clones showed a CD8+ phenotype and occurred at relatively low frequencies in peripheral blood. Some motif variants were previously reported in synovial fluid and blood of reactive arthritis patients, suggesting common disease-initiation mechanisms. The disease-linked clones were reported to be significantly enriched in matched synovial fluid samples from ankylosing spondylitis patients. Blood from ankylosing spondylitis patients appeared to be characterized by a TCR beta motif made up of under ten highly homologous amino acid variants.

This receptor was taken from a male donor with ankylosing spondylitis or in good health (not recorded which). The sequenced sample consisted of blood, either unsorted or a sorted T cell fraction (not recorded which). The receptor chain draws on TRBV3-1 and TRBJ2-7, and TRBD1 matches 7 of the central bases. CDR3 reads: CASSQAGTARTEQYF. The sequenced DNA: TGTGCCAGCAGCCAGGCCGGGACAGCCCGCACCGAGCAGTACTTC.